This record concerns one T cell receptor beta chain sequence. The germline V gene has CDR1 DFQATT and CDR2 SNEGSKA (reference sequence). The CDR3 extends over 15 amino acids. J gave up 7 bases and V 3 bases, and 11 bases lay outside the gene matches. Only in-frame clones appear in the TCRdb table, and some are missing; sequencing was by immunoSEQ multiplex PCR. The sample holds under 450,000 clones, around 84% seen once. This sample stems from a study of blood T cell repertoires in COVID-19. At the level of the study: The United States, Italy and Spain supplied acute and convalescent COVID-19 samples. Sample material is recorded as cDNA or gDNA derived from T cells, B-cell-depleted T cells, or PBMCs.

Sequenced input: peripheral blood. The V and J genes are TRBV20-1 and TRBJ1-2, with TRBD1 identical over 10 bases. The clonotype originates from a human donor with acute or convalescent COVID-19. The donor label of this sample is uncertain. CDR3 DNA sequence: TGCAGTGCTAGTGTAAGGGGACAGGGGAGGGTTGGCTACACCTTC. This codes for CSASVRGQGRVGYTF.